Here is one T cell receptor (beta chain) with its context. The data were taken from a study of T cell responses to AZD1222 COVID-19 vaccine. Germline lookup yields CDR1 SGHTA and CDR2 FQGNSA. The CDR3 length is 15 residues. After removal of 3 bases from V and 2 bases from J, the junction contained 3 bases not matched to a gene. Libraries were prepared by immunoSEQ multiplex PCR; TCRdb keeps only in-frame clonotypes and omits some of them. The data show fewer than 150,000 clones, 88% seen once. The clonotype was recovered from an adult who received the AZD1222 COVID-19 vaccine. The chain uses TRBV7-2 and TRBJ2-7; 11 bases are shared with TRBD2. This specimen was peripheral blood, taken 28 days after the second AZD1222 dose. Here the CDR3 DNA reads TGTGCCAGCAGCTTTACTAGCGGGAGTGCCTACGAGCAGTACTTC. This gives the protein CASSFTSGSAYEQYF.